This paragraph reports one T cell receptor (beta chain). This sample was taken from a study of glioma-infiltrating T cells. The wider study: Presurgical dexamethasone in glioma patients lasted six or fewer days.

TCR alpha and beta CDR3 regions were amplified from RNA using iRepertoire nested multiplex PCR. In TCRdb, the multiplex PCR reads were re-called with MiXCR into one record per CDR3 protein. Among 300,000 to 450,000 distinct CDR3 sequences listed, roughly two fifths were seen once. This CDR3 has 13 residues. The V and J ends lost 2 bases and 4 bases respectively, with 9 bases between them. The germline gives CDR1 DFQATT, CDR2 SNEGSKA (reference sequence). The chain is built from TRBV20-1 and TRBJ2-1; D not resolved. The receptor was isolated from a human donor with low-grade glioma or glioblastoma, undergoing nonglioma brain surgery, or in good health (not recorded which). Source material: glioma tissue, nonneoplastic brain tissue, or PBMCs (not recorded which). CDR3 amino acids: CSARQTRYNEQFF. CDR3 nucleotides: TGCAGTGCTAGACAGACTCGTTACAATGAGCAGTTCTTC.